Listed below are T cell receptor beta chains from one sample, sequenced in a study of blood T cell repertoires in COVID-19. Method: immunoSEQ multiplex PCR; TCRdb's copy keeps in-frame clones and lacks some. This table holds 360,000 or so clones, about nine tenths found once. Sequencing input: PBMCs or T cells enriched from blood (not recorded which). The origin of the receptors is a woman between 25 and 40 years old who had been exposed to COVID-19. CDR3s leave out the opening cysteine and the closing phenylalanine or tryptophan. The order of the fields is J gene, D gene, V gene, CDR3 protein. D genes are given only for firm matches.

J gene: TRBJ1-5
D gene: TRBD1
V gene: TRBV29-1
CDR3 protein: SVGGQMDQPQH

J gene: TRBJ1-4
D gene: NA
V gene: TRBV6-5
CDR3 protein: ASSYQGPREKLF

J gene: TRBJ2-6
D gene: TRBD1
V gene: TRBV19
CDR3 protein: AAGDRGLTGANVLT

J gene: TRBJ2-1
D gene: TRBD2
V gene: TRBV19
CDR3 protein: ASSILSTGGAGGNEQF

J gene: TRBJ1-1
D gene: NA
V gene: TRBV9
CDR3 protein: ASSADSAEAF

J gene: TRBJ2-2
D gene: NA
V gene: TRBV15
CDR3 protein: ATSRVPHFRGDHTGELF

J gene: TRBJ1-1
D gene: NA
V gene: TRBV25-1
CDR3 protein: ASSEAGAMNTEAF

J gene: TRBJ2-3
D gene: NA
V gene: TRBV9
CDR3 protein: ASSVGTSTDTQY

J gene: TRBJ1-5
D gene: TRBD1
V gene: TRBV20-1
CDR3 protein: SASTGEAQPQH

J gene: TRBJ1-1
D gene: NA
V gene: TRBV28
CDR3 protein: LSSRGGSTEAF

J gene: TRBJ2-5
D gene: NA
V gene: TRBV5-6
CDR3 protein: ASSLVASQETQY

J gene: TRBJ2-7
D gene: NA
V gene: TRBV3-1/TRBV3-2
CDR3 protein: ASSQVPAGRGGMQY

J gene: TRBJ2-3
D gene: NA
V gene: TRBV15
CDR3 protein: ATSLEGSTDTQY

J gene: TRBJ1-5
D gene: NA
V gene: TRBV7-8
CDR3 protein: ASSLGTVFYSNQPQH

J gene: TRBJ2-7
D gene: NA
V gene: TRBV5-1
CDR3 protein: ASSLGASASYEQY

J gene: TRBJ1-6
D gene: NA
V gene: TRBV19
CDR3 protein: ASKAGGRGDSPLH

J gene: TRBJ2-3
D gene: NA
V gene: TRBV7-9
CDR3 protein: ASSALRVVTDTQY

J gene: TRBJ2-1
D gene: NA
V gene: TRBV11-2
CDR3 protein: ASSSNSGYNEQF

J gene: TRBJ1-6
D gene: NA
V gene: TRBV19
CDR3 protein: ASSSLRASYNSPLH

J gene: TRBJ1-1
D gene: TRBD1
V gene: TRBV18
CDR3 protein: ASSPGRQGASEAF

J gene: TRBJ1-2
D gene: NA
V gene: TRBV2
CDR3 protein: ASSEDSARGYT

J gene: TRBJ2-7
D gene: NA
V gene: TRBV27
CDR3 protein: ASSFIRGSETNRGTYEQY

J gene: TRBJ1-5
D gene: TRBD1
V gene: TRBV19
CDR3 protein: ASSMWDRGPLHSNQPQH

J gene: TRBJ2-2
D gene: TRBD1
V gene: TRBV5-1
CDR3 protein: ASSFGQGNTGELF

J gene: TRBJ1-5
D gene: NA
V gene: TRBV6-1
CDR3 protein: ASSEPALPEVQPQH

J gene: TRBJ2-6
D gene: NA
V gene: TRBV4-2
CDR3 protein: ASRGGNRPGDSGANVLT

J gene: TRBJ2-5
D gene: NA
V gene: TRBV12-3/TRBV12-4
CDR3 protein: ATRPGVEETQY

J gene: TRBJ2-1
D gene: NA
V gene: TRBV23-1
CDR3 protein: ASSQPFPDNEQF

J gene: TRBJ2-7
D gene: NA
V gene: TRBV28
CDR3 protein: ASSLLSSYEQY

J gene: TRBJ2-3
D gene: NA
V gene: TRBV7-7
CDR3 protein: ASSQQVADTQY

J gene: TRBJ1-2
D gene: TRBD1
V gene: TRBV6-5
CDR3 protein: ASSYSRQGNDGYT

J gene: TRBJ2-7
D gene: TRBD1
V gene: TRBV11-2
CDR3 protein: ASSLYRGETYEQY

J gene: TRBJ2-5
D gene: NA
V gene: TRBV10-3
CDR3 protein: AISDQWEGEETQY

J gene: TRBJ1-4
D gene: NA
V gene: TRBV6-5
CDR3 protein: ASSLFATNEKLF

J gene: TRBJ2-2
D gene: TRBD1
V gene: TRBV4-1
CDR3 protein: ASSRSGTGDTGELF

J gene: TRBJ2-7
D gene: NA
V gene: TRBV7-9
CDR3 protein: ASSFSVGDGTYEQY

J gene: TRBJ1-2
D gene: NA
V gene: TRBV28
CDR3 protein: ASSSSEGRNYGYT

J gene: TRBJ1-2
D gene: TRBD1
V gene: TRBV27
CDR3 protein: ASRWTGGDYGYT

J gene: TRBJ2-1
D gene: TRBD1
V gene: TRBV25-1
CDR3 protein: ASSESGTGHAYNEQF

J gene: TRBJ2-7
D gene: TRBD2
V gene: TRBV10-3
CDR3 protein: AISPTSGSYEQY

J gene: TRBJ1-2
D gene: NA
V gene: TRBV27
CDR3 protein: ASRITVSANYGYT

J gene: TRBJ2-2
D gene: TRBD1
V gene: TRBV11-2
CDR3 protein: ASSLVFTGGRGELF

J gene: TRBJ2-3
D gene: NA
V gene: TRBV7-3
CDR3 protein: ASSLGAGDTDTQY

J gene: TRBJ1-4
D gene: TRBD1
V gene: TRBV5-4
CDR3 protein: ASSPTGGWDEKLF

J gene: TRBJ1-2
D gene: NA
V gene: TRBV5-1
CDR3 protein: ASSLVFGDLYGYT

J gene: TRBJ1-6
D gene: NA
V gene: TRBV5-1
CDR3 protein: ASSASTEPPLH

J gene: TRBJ2-2
D gene: NA
V gene: TRBV20-1
CDR3 protein: SAPEVGELF

J gene: TRBJ1-1
D gene: NA
V gene: TRBV29-1
CDR3 protein: SVEGGPNYRKTEAF

J gene: TRBJ1-3
D gene: TRBD1
V gene: TRBV18
CDR3 protein: ASSPQEGAPGNTIY

J gene: TRBJ2-3
D gene: TRBD2
V gene: TRBV18
CDR3 protein: ASSLAGEPTDTQY

J gene: TRBJ2-1
D gene: TRBD1
V gene: TRBV6-1
CDR3 protein: ASSDVQGFYNEQF

J gene: TRBJ2-3
D gene: TRBD2
V gene: TRBV28
CDR3 protein: ASRPRTSDTDTQY

J gene: TRBJ1-4
D gene: TRBD1
V gene: TRBV25-1
CDR3 protein: ASSDLPGGNEKLF

J gene: TRBJ2-1
D gene: NA
V gene: TRBV9
CDR3 protein: ASSVGAGDAYNEQF

J gene: TRBJ1-1
D gene: TRBD1
V gene: TRBV19
CDR3 protein: ASRPSAYRGGNTEAF

J gene: TRBJ1-1
D gene: NA
V gene: TRBV7-8
CDR3 protein: ASSLIRGVKGNTEAF